A selection of T cell receptor beta chains follows, all from one sample in a study of cytomegalovirus exposure and HLA in healthy donors. TCRdb's table, derived via immunoSEQ multiplex PCR, lists solely in-frame clones and lacks some. Of about 150,000 clones listed, 70% to 85% are singletons. The sequencing input was PBMCs. These receptors were taken from a young man in good health and CMV-seronegative. Each CDR3 is given with its conserved first and last residue. The D gene is left open where the match is weak. A row's size may be missing; if present it is once, few, many or a size class.

V gene,D gene,clone size,CDR3 length,J gene,CDR3 protein,CDR3 DNA
TRBV11-3,TRBD2,NA,14,TRBJ2-1,CASSSGRLANEQFF,TGTGCCAGCAGCTCCGGGAGGTTGGCCAATGAGCAGTTCTTC
TRBV4-2,NA,NA,17,TRBJ1-4,CASSQGDRQRTNEKLFF,TGTGCCAGCAGCCAAGGAGACAGACAAAGAACTAATGAAAAACTGTTTTTT
TRBV29-1,TRBD1,NA,14,TRBJ1-1,CSACYRGGNTEAFF,TGCAGCGCATGCTACAGGGGAGGGAACACTGAAGCTTTCTTT
TRBV28,NA,NA,12,TRBJ2-3,CASREGSDTQYF,TGTGCCAGCAGAGAGGGATCAGATACGCAGTATTTT
TRBV18,NA,NA,14,TRBJ2-7,CASSPKDTSYEQYF,TGTGCCAGCTCACCCAAGGACACCTCCTACGAGCAGTACTTC
TRBV2,TRBD1,NA,13,TRBJ1-1,CASRRQGWTEAFF,TGTGCCAGCAGACGACAGGGGTGGACTGAAGCTTTCTTT
TRBV7-3,TRBD1,NA,14,TRBJ1-2,CASSSTGGDGGYTF,TGTGCCAGCAGCTCGACAGGGGGTGATGGCGGCTACACCTTC
TRBV5-1,NA,NA,16,TRBJ2-1,CASSSSLYSSYNEQFF,TGCGCCAGCAGCTCCTCCCTGTATAGCTCCTACAATGAGCAGTTCTTC
TRBV5-1,NA,once,15,TRBJ2-7,CASSLGARVSHEQYF,TGCGCCAGCAGCTTGGGGGCGAGGGTTTCCCACGAGCAGTACTTC
TRBV25-1,NA,NA,12,TRBJ1-1,CASRRGGTEAFF,TGTGCCAGCAGGAGGGGGGGCACTGAAGCTTTCTTT
TRBV29-1,TRBD1,NA,12,TRBJ2-5,CSVDRVGETQYF,TGCAGCGTCGACAGGGTAGGAGAGACCCAGTACTTC
TRBV5-6,NA,NA,14,TRBJ1-5,CASSSRTELQPQHF,TGTGCCAGCAGCTCCAGGACAGAACTCCAGCCCCAGCATTTT
TRBV5-1,TRBD2,NA,12,TRBJ2-2,CASTGGPGELFF,TGCGCCAGCACGGGGGGGCCCGGGGAGCTGTTTTTT
TRBV6-1,TRBD1,once,14,TRBJ1-1,CASSGRGQGTEAFF,TGTGCCAGCAGTGGGAGGGGGCAGGGGACTGAAGCTTTCTTT
TRBV15,NA,NA,16,TRBJ1-2,CATSRMGAGANYGYTF,TGTGCCACCAGCAGGATGGGGGCAGGGGCCAACTATGGCTACACCTTC
TRBV6-5,NA,NA,12,TRBJ1-1,CASRNLARKAFF,TGTGCCAGCAGAAATCTTGCCAGGAAAGCTTTCTTT
TRBV10-1,NA,NA,15,TRBJ2-2,CASSKGLAFTGELFF,TGCGCCAGCAGTAAGGGGTTAGCTTTCACCGGGGAGCTGTTTTTT
TRBV19,TRBD1,once,14,TRBJ1-5,CASSITGGAQPQHF,TGTGCCAGTAGTATTACAGGGGGCGCGCAGCCCCAGCATTTT
TRBV5-1,TRBD1,NA,16,TRBJ2-3,CASSTGRDRDADTQYF,TGCGCCAGCAGCACAGGCCGGGACAGGGACGCAGATACGCAGTATTTT
TRBV7-9,NA,NA,15,TRBJ1-6,CASSPGRGVNSPLHF,TGTGCCAGCAGCCCCGGGAGGGGCGTAAATTCACCCCTCCACTTT
TRBV19,NA,NA,14,TRBJ2-2,CASTKVTGTGELFF,TGTGCCAGTACCAAAGTAACAGGCACCGGGGAGCTGTTTTTT
TRBV19,NA,NA,14,TRBJ2-1,CASSKKSSYNEQFF,TGTGCCAGTTCGAAGAAGAGCTCCTACAATGAGCAGTTCTTC
TRBV6-6,TRBD1,NA,15,TRBJ1-5,CASRLGQGAVQPQHF,TGTGCCAGCAGATTGGGACAGGGGGCAGTTCAGCCCCAGCATTTT
TRBV5-1,NA,NA,15,TRBJ1-2,CASSLHQGRYYGYTF,TGCGCCAGCAGCTTGCACCAGGGCCGCTACTATGGCTACACCTTC
TRBV15,TRBD1,NA,14,TRBJ2-1,CATSIQGLGNEQFF,TGTGCCACCAGCATACAGGGGCTCGGCAATGAGCAGTTCTTC
TRBV27,NA,NA,14,TRBJ2-5,CASSLRFRGETQYF,TGTGCCAGCAGTTTAAGGTTCAGGGGAGAGACCCAGTACTTC
TRBV7-2,NA,NA,14,TRBJ2-5,CASSYDHDSETQYF,TGTGCCAGCAGCTATGACCATGACTCGGAGACCCAGTACTTC
TRBV6-5,TRBD1,NA,13,TRBJ1-1,CASAPRGRTEAFF,TGTGCCAGCGCCCCGAGGGGGCGGACTGAAGCTTTCTTT
TRBV4-1,NA,NA,15,TRBJ1-5,CASSQEITGNQPQHF,TGCGCCAGCAGCCAAGAAATCACGGGTAATCAGCCCCAGCATTTT
TRBV13,NA,NA,13,TRBJ2-3,CASTEWEADTQYF,TGTGCCAGCACCGAATGGGAGGCAGATACGCAGTATTTT